These 10 T cell receptor beta chains share one sample of origin, sequenced in a study of shared clonotypes between healthy human individuals. Some clones are missing from TCRdb's copy, which holds only in-frame ones; the method was immunoSEQ multiplex PCR. The sample carries about 1.5 million clones, 95% to 99% recorded once. Sequencing used naive CD4+ T cells sorted from blood. This sample's subset: CD45RA+ positively selected. These receptors originate from a man between 25 and 39 years old in good health.

The J gene is TRBJ2-1, the V gene TRBV25-1, with 7 nucleotides matching TRBD2. The trim removed 1 base at V and 8 bases at J, leaving 8 bases unmatched. The germline V gene encodes CDR1 MGHDK and CDR2 SYGVNS. The CDR3 is made up of 15 amino acids. The CDR3 bases are TGTGCCAGCAGTGAATCCCGGACTAGGATCGATGAGCAGTTCTTC. Protein product: CASSESRTRIDEQFF.

This sequence joins TRBV6-6 and TRBJ2-2, with no clear D. The V and J ends lost 6 bases and 5 bases respectively, with 10 bases between them. The CDR3 extends over 13 amino acids. Germline CDR1 MNHNY, CDR2 SVGAGI (reference sequence). The CDR3 loop reads CASSRPRTGELFF. In nucleotides, the CDR3 is TGTGCCAGCAGCCGCCCAAGAACCGGGGAGCTGTTTTTT.

The rearrangement uses TRBV6-5 and TRBJ1-4, with no clear D. CDR1 is MNHEY, CDR2 SVGAGI, per germline. This CDR3 contains 12 residues. Between the trimmed V and J ends, which lost 5 bases and 7 bases, there was a span of 8 bases. The CDR3 spells CASSPGSEKLFF. The CDR3 DNA follows: TGTGCCAGCAGTCCGGGCAGTGAAAAACTGTTTTTT.

This clone was found once. The V call is TRBV5-1, the J call TRBJ2-3, with TRBD1 matching 8 bases. With 6 bases clipped from V and 9 bases from J, the junction kept 12 bases outside the gene matches. The CDR3 is made up of 14 amino acids. Looked up from germline, CDR1 is SGHRS and CDR2 is YFSETQ. The CDR3 is CASTLQGARRTQYF. The CDR3 DNA sequence: TGCGCCAGCACACTCCAGGGGGCGCGAAGGACGCAGTATTTT. The whole variable domain, filled in from reference TRBV5-1 and TRBJ2-3, reads KAGVTQTPRYLIKTRGQQVTLSCSPISGHRSVSWYQQTPGQGLQFLFEYFSETQRNKGNFPGRFSGRQFSNSRSEMNVSTLELGDSALYLCASTLQGARRTQYFGPGTRLTVL.

This chain uses TRBV9 with TRBJ2-1; D unresolved. Germline CDR1 is SGDLS and CDR2 is YYNGEE. Between the trimmed V and J ends, which lost 2 bases and 5 bases, there was a span of 8 bases. The length of the CDR3 is 13 residues. The chain's CDR3 is CASSVWAHNEQFF. In nucleotides, the CDR3 is TGTGCCAGCAGCGTCTGGGCCCACAATGAGCAGTTCTTC.

In DNA form, the CDR3 reads TGTGCCAGCAGTTTGGTTGGGGATACGCAGTATTTT. This encodes CASSLVGDTQYF. The chain has TRBV28 and TRBJ2-3; D not certain. The V gene lost 3 bases and the J gene lost 6 bases, with 7 bases spanning the gap. The CDR3 length is 12 residues. Germline values: CDR1 MDHEN, CDR2 SYDVKM.

The chain carries TRBV4-2 and TRBJ2-1; TRBD2 agrees at 8 bases. Trimming cost V 0 bases and J 4 bases; bases outside gene matches: 14. This CDR3 region has 19 residues. Germline CDR1 and CDR2: LGHNA and YNFKEQ. CDR3 in DNA: TGTGCCAGCAGCCAAGATCAGGTCGGGCGGGAGGCTCAATACAATGAGCAGTTCTTC. Translating it yields CASSQDQVGREAQYNEQFF.

V usage is TRBV9 and J usage is TRBJ2-3, with a possible D match to TRBD2 (5 bases). Per germline, CDR1 SGDLS and CDR2 YYNGEE. The CDR3 has 15 amino acids. V was trimmed by 0 bases and J by 1 base, leaving 9 bases between them. The CDR3 region has the DNA TGTGCCAGCAGCGTAGCCGGGATGGGCACAGATACGCAGTATTTT. This sequence encodes CASSVAGMGTDTQYF. The entire variable domain, with the rest obtained from reference TRBV9 and TRBJ2-3, is as follows: DSGVTQTPKHLITATGQRVTLRCSPRSGDLSVYWYQQSLDQGLQFLIQYYNGEERAKGNILERFSAQQFPDLHSELNLSSLELGDSALYFCASSVAGMGTDTQYFGPGTRLTVL.

Concerning this clone itself: This CDR3 is also generated by other DNA sequences in the sample. The chain uses TRBV6-5 and TRBJ2-7; D is unresolved. Germline V gives CDR1 MNHEY, CDR2 SVGAGI. Trimming took off 4 bases at V and 1 base at J, with 5 bases between the two ends. This CDR3 comprises 12 residues. The CDR3 sequence: CASSSSSYEQYF. The CDR3 bases are TGTGCCAGCAGTTCAAGTTCCTACGAGCAGTACTTC.

The V gene is TRBV4-3, the J gene TRBJ2-1; D could derive from TRBD1 or TRBD2 (5 bases each). Per the germline V gene, CDR1 is LGHNA and CDR2 is YSLEER. The CDR3 contains 17 residues. The ends were cut back, 1 base at V and 4 bases at J, with 17 bases in the middle. The CDR3 nucleotides are TGCGCCAGCAGCCAAGGCCTAGGGACCCACCGTTACAATGAGCAGTTCTTC. The encoded protein is CASSQGLGTHRYNEQFF.